Given below is one TCR beta chain in context. The assay was immunoSEQ multiplex PCR, and TCRdb's table has in-frame clones only and misses some. Of about 1.5 million clones in the sample, 98% are singletons; the top ten hold around 0.45%. Trimming left V 1 base short and J 4 bases short, with 14 bases between. Germline V CDR1 and CDR2: SGHRS, YFSETQ. There are 16 residues in the CDR3. The data derive from a study of shared clonotypes between healthy human individuals. Sequenced input: naive CD4+ T cells sorted from blood. Subset: CD45RA+ positively selected. The chain joins TRBV5-1 to TRBJ2-2; no clear D. The receptor was isolated from a man aged 25-45 years in good health. Here the CDR3 DNA reads TGCGCCAGCAGCTTGAGGAGTAAGGGTTCCACCGGGGAGCTGTTTTTT. Its translation: CASSLRSKGSTGELFF.